The clone carrying this T cell receptor beta chain was detected many times. Its antigen remains unknown. The read ends 3 residues before the CDR3 terminus; that terminus is restored from the germline J gene. The data derive from a study of T cell clonality in common variable immunodeficiency. Broader study findings: Compared with healthy controls, CVID subjects showed increased TCRbeta clonality, mostly in about a third.

Generated by immunoSEQ multiplex PCR, the TCRdb table keeps only in-frame clones and is missing some. The repertoire consists of roughly 32,000 clones, none detected only once. Germline loops: CDR1 DFQATT, CDR2 SNEGSKA (reference sequence). The V gene end was trimmed by 3 bases and the J gene end by 4 bases; junction bases not matched to a gene: 1. CDR3 size: 13 residues. The J gene is TRBJ2-1, the V gene TRBV20-1, with 9 bases matching TRBD2. The sample taken for sequencing was peripheral blood mononuclear cells. This TCR was sampled from a person aged 18 to 70 in good health. The CDR3 here is CSARTSGYNEQFF. CDR3 bases read: TGCAGTGCTAGGACTAGCGGATACAATGAG.